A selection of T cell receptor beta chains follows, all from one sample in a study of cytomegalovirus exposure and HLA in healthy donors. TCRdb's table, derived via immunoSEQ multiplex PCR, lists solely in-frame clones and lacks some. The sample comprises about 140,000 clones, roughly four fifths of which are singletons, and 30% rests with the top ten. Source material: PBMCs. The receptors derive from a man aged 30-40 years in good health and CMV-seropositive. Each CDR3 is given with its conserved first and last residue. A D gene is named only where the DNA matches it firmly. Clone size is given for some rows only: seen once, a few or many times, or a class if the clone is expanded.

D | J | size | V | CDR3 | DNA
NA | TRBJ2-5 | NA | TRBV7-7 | CASSRGYQETQYF | TGTGCCAGCAGCCGGGGGTACCAAGAGACCCAGTACTTC
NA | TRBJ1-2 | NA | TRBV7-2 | CASSPGREWGYGYTF | TGTGCCAGCAGCCCAGGCAGGGAATGGGGCTATGGCTACACCTTC
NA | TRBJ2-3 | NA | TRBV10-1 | CASSRFAGGADTQYF | TGCGCCAGCAGCCGATTCGCGGGTGGAGCAGATACGCAGTATTTT
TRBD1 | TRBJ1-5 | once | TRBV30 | CAWSVGTGVNQPQHF | TGTGCCTGGAGTGTCGGGACAGGGGTTAATCAGCCCCAGCATTTT
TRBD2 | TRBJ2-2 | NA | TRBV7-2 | CASSQRTSGSNTGELFF | TGTGCCAGCAGTCAGCGTACTAGCGGGTCGAACACCGGGGAGCTGTTTTTT
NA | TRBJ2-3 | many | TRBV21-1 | CASSRVLLAGQTDTQYF | TGTGCCAGCAGCCGGGTTCTGCTAGCGGGTCAGACAGATACGCAGTATTTT
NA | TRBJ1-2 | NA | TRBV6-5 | CASSYAGNDYGYTF | TGTGCCAGCAGTTACGCCGGGAATGACTATGGCTACACCTTC
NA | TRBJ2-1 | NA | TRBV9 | CASSVGSASNNEQFF | TGTGCCAGCAGCGTAGGAAGCGCCTCCAACAATGAGCAGTTCTTC
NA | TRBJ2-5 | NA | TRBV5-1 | CASSLGGGGQETQYF | TGCGCCAGCAGCTTGGGCGGAGGCGGGCAAGAGACCCAGTACTTC
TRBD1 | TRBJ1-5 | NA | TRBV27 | CASSTRTGVLHQPQHF | TGTGCCAGCAGTACCCGGACAGGGGTGTTACATCAGCCCCAGCATTTT
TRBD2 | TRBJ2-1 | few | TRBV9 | CASSSGLAGEWNEQFF | TGTGCCAGCAGCTCGGGACTAGCGGGAGAGTGGAATGAGCAGTTCTTC
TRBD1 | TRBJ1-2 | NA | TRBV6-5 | CASSSDRGFDYGYTF | TGTGCCAGCAGCTCTGACAGGGGGTTCGACTATGGCTACACCTTC
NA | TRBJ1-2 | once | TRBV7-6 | CASSLALGQSDGYTF | TGTGCCAGCAGCTTAGCGTTAGGACAGAGTGATGGCTACACCTTC
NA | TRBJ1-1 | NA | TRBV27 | CASSVAGEINTEAFF | TGTGCCAGCAGCGTCGCGGGGGAAATAAACACTGAAGCTTTCTTT
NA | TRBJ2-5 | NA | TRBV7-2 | CASSLNSFQETQYF | TGTGCCAGCAGCTTAAATTCCTTTCAAGAGACCCAGTACTTC
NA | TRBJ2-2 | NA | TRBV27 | CASGRWVDGELFF | TGTGCCAGCGGGAGATGGGTTGACGGGGAGCTGTTTTTT
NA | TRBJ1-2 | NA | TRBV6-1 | CASRTGVGMEGYTF | TGTGCCAGCAGGACAGGTGTGGGTATGGAGGGCTACACCTTC
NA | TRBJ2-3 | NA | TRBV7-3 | CASSRLPALDTQYF | TGTGCCAGCAGCCGACTCCCAGCCCTTGATACGCAGTATTTT
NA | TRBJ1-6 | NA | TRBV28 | CASLRSSYNSPLHF | TGTGCCAGCCTGCGTAGCTCCTATAATTCACCCCTCCACTTT
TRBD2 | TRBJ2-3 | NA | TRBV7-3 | CASSLRPPSGVTDTQYF | TGTGCCAGCAGCTTAAGACCGCCTAGCGGCGTCACAGATACGCAGTATTTT